The T cell receptor (beta chain) under discussion was sequenced for a study of shared T cell receptors in the human thymus (dated by TCRdb to the early 2020s). At the level of the whole study: The study investigated the way shared, self-reactive T-cell receptor alpha chains are produced in the human thymus.

The CDR3 measures 15 amino acids from cysteine to phenylalanine. Here the CDR3 DNA is all that survives: 45 bases in frame from base 1. As encoded in the germline V gene (reference sequence), CDR1 is MNHEY while CDR2 is SMNVEV. V and J lose 6 bases and 4 bases, and a span of 16 bases separates them. This clone has a handful of counts. What antigen it recognizes has not been identified. Base quality data are lacking; no much larger clone is found one base away. Library prep was done by the immunoSEQ multiplex PCR assay. What TCRdb holds here is the immuneACCESS table cut down to in-frame rearrangements. Part of the clones is not present; checked against another copy, under half of the missing clones reflect an unresolved V gene, and the others are unexplained. Recorded for this sample are hundreds of thousands of clones; around 82% of them occurred a single time. The ten top clones hold roughly 0.013% of the sample.

These data also featured in a second study, about human thymus T cells. As the second publication notes: Immunologically healthy infants undergoing open corrective cardiac surgery for congenital heart defects in Finland were used as donors. Thymus tissue was collected as surgical resects that were removed during corrective cardiac surgery. Usage of V and J gene segments appeared to be biased in both the thymic and the peripheral blood repertoires. The related research found that thymic TCR repertoires overlapped highly between unrelated individuals. The study used fewer than ten infant thymus samples plus four related peripheral blood samples to characterize TCR alpha and beta repertoires. The cohort included a handful of male and two female infants, with donor ages spanning 7 to 244 days. Thymocytes were freed from the tissue by mechanical means and kept at -70 degrees C as pellets of roughly 8.5-30 million cells. A QIAsymphony instrument was used to extract genomic DNA from the frozen cell pellets. The immunoSEQ multiplex PCR assay was used to amplify the TCRB and TCRAD loci from a standardized amount of quality-controlled genomic DNA. The amplicons covered the V(D)J region and were long enough to include the CDR3 and to identify the V and J genes. Amplicon sequencing was performed on an Illumina platform through the commercial immunoSEQ service. Primer bias and sequencing errors were corrected using previously described methods, and TCRAD and TCRB definitions followed the IMGT database. Analysis of the repertoires was done with immunoSEQ Analyzer 3.0 and VDJTools and included basic statistics, V/J segment usage, diversity estimates, rarefaction and pairwise overlap. Diversity was estimated using the Chao1, ChaoE, Efron-Thisted, Shannon and inverse Simpson indices, and was also estimated on datasets down-sampled to the size of the smallest sample. For repertoire overlap, CDR3 nucleotide sequence, V gene and J gene had to match strictly, and clustering was done by Jaccard-based multidimensional scaling. On average, approximately 800,000 unique TCRB clonotypes were obtained from thymus samples, compared with approximately 82,000 from blood samples.

The sequenced sample consisted of thymocytes. The chain uses TRBV27 and TRBJ2-1; the D gene is possibly TRBD1, with 6 bases matching. This clonotype was sampled from a boy under two years old with a congenital heart defect. Donor details come from another sample of the same person, matched by shared clones. The CDR3 reads as follows: CASRHRAKGYNEQFF. The DNA sequence reads TGTGCCAGCAGACACAGGGCCAAGGGTTACAATGAGCAGTTCTTC.